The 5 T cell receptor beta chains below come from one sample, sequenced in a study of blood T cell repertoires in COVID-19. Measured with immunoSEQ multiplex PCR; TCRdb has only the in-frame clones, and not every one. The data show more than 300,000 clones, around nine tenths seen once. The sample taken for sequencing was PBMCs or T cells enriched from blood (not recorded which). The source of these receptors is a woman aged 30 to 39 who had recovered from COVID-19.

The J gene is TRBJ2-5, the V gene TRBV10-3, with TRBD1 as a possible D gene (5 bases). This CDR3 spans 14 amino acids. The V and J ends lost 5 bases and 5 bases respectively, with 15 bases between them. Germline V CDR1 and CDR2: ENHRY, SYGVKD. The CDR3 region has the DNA TGTGCCATCAGTTCACAGGATCGAGGCGAGACCCAGTACTTC. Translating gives CAISSQDRGETQYF.

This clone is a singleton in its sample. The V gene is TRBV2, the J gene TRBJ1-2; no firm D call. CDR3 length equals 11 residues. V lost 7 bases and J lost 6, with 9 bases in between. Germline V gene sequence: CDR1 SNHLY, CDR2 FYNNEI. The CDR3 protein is CASTPYNGYTF. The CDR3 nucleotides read TGTGCCAGCACCCCTTATAATGGCTACACCTTC.

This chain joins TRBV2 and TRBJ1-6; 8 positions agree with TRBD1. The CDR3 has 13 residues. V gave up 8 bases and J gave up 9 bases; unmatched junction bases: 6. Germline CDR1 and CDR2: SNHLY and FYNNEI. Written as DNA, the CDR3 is TGTGCCAGCCTCAGGGGGCTGGGTTCACCCCTCCACTTT. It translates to CASLRGLGSPLHF.

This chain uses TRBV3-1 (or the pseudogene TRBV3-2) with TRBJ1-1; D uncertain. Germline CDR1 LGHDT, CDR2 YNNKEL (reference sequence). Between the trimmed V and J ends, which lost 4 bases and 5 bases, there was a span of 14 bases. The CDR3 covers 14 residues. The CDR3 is CASSPLGGRTEAFF. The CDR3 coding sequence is TGTGCCAGCAGCCCCCTTGGAGGGCGAACTGAAGCTTTCTTT.

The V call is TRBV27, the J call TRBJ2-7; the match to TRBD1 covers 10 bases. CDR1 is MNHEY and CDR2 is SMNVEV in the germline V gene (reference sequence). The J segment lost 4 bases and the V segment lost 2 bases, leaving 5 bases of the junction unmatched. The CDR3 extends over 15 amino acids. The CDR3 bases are TGTGCCAGCAGTTTAAGCGGGACAGGGGAGTACGAGCAGTACTTC. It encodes CASSLSGTGEYEQYF.